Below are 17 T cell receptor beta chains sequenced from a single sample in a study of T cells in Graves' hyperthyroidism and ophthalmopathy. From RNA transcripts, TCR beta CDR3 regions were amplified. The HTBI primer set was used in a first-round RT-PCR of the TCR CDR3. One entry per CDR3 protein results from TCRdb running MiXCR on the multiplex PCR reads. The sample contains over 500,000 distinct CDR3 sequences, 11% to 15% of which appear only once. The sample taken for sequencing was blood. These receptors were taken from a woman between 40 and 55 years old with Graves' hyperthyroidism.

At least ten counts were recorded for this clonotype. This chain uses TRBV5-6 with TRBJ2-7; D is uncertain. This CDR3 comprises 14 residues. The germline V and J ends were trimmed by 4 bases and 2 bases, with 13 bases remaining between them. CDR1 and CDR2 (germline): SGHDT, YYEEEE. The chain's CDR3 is CASSDAASPYEQYF. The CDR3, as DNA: TGTGCCAGCAGCGATGCGGCAAGTCCCTACGAGCAGTACTTC.

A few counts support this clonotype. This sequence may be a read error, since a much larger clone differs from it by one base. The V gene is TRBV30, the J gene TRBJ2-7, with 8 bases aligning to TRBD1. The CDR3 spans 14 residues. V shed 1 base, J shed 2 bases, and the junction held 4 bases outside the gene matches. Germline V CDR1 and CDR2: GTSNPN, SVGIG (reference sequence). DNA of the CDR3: TGTGCCTGGAGTGATGGGACAGGTCCCTACGAGCAGTACTTC. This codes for CAWSDGTGPYEQYF.

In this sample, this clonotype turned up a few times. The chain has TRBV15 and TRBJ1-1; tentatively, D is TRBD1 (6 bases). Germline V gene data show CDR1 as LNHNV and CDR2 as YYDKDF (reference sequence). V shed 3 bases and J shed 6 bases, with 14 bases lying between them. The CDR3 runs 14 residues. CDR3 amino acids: CATSSYTGIAEAFF. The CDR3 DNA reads TGTGCCACCAGCAGCTACACAGGGATTGCTGAAGCTTTCTTT.

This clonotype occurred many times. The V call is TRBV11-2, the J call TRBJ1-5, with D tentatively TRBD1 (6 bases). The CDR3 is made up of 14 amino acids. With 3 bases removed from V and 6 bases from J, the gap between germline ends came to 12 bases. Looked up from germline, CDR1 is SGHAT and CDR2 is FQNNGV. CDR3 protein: CASSFTGLGQPQHF. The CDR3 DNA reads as TGTGCCAGCAGCTTCACAGGGTTAGGTCAGCCCCAGCATTTT.

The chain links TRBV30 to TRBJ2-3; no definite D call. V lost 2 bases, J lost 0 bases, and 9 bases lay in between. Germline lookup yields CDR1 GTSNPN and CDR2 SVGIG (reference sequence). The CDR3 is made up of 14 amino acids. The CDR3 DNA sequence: TGTGCCTGGAGTTCACGACTCAGCACAGATACGCAGTATTTT. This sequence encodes CAWSSRLSTDTQYF.

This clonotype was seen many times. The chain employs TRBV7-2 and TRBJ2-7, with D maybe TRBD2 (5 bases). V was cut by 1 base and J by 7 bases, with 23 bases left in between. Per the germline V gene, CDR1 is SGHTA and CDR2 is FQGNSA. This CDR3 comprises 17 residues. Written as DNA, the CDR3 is TGTGCCAGCAGCTTAGGGTTGGTGGGAGTCGCTTCGAGGGAGCAGTACTTC. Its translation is CASSLGLVGVASREQYF.

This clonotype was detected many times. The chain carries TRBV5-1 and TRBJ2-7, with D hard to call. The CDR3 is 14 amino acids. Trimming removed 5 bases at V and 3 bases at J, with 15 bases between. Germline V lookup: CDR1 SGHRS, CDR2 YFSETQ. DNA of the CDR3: TGCGCCAGCAGGAACAACCAAATGAACTACGAGCAGTACTTC. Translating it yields CASRNNQMNYEQYF.

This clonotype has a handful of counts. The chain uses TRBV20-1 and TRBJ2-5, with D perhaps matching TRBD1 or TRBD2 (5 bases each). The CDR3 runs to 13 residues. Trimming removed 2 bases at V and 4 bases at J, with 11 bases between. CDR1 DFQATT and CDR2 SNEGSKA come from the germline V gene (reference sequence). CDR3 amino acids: CSARRDGLETQYF. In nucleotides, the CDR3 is TGCAGTGCTAGACGGGACGGCCTAGAGACCCAGTACTTC.

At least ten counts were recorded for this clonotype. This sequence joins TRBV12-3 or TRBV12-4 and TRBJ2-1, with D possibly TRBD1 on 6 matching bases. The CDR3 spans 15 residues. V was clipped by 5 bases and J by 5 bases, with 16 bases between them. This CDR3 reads CASSHDPWGHNEQFF. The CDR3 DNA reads TGTGCCAGCAGTCACGATCCCTGGGGGCACAATGAGCAGTTCTTC.

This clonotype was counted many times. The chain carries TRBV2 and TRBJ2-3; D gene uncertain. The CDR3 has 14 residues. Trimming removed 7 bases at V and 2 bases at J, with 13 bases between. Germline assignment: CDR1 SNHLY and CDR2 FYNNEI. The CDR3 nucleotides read TGTGCCAGCATAGTCGACGCGATCACAGATACGCAGTATTTT. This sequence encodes CASIVDAITDTQYF.

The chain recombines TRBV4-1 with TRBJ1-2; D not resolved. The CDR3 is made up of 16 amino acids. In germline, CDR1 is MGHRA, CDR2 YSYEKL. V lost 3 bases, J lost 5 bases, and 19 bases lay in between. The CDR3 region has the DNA TGCGCCAGCAGCCACGGCGATAGGACGAAAAGATATGGCTACACCTTC. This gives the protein CASSHGDRTKRYGYTF.

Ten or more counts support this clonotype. CDR3 sequence: CASSFKIKFVGTGARISNQPQHF. The CDR3 DNA reads TGTGCCAGCAGTTTTAAGATTAAGTTTGTGGGGACAGGGGCCCGGATCAGCAATCAGCCCCAGCATTTT. This rearrangement joins TRBV12-3 or TRBV12-4 to TRBJ1-5; 10 bases are shared with TRBD1. The CDR3 spans 23 residues. V shed 3 bases, J shed 1 base, and the junction held 24 bases outside the gene matches.

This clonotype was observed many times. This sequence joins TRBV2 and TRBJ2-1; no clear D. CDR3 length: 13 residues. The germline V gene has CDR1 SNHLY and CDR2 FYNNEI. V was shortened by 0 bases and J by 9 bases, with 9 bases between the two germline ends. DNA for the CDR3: TGTGCCAGCAGTGAAGCGCTTCTGGGTGAGCAGTTCTTC. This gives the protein CASSEALLGEQFF.

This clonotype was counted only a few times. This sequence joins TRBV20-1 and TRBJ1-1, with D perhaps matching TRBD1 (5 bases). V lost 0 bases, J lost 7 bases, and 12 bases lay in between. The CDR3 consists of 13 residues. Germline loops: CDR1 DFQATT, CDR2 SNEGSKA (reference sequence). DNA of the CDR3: TGCAGTGCTAGAGATGGGGGGGGGGTTGAAGCTTTCTTT. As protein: CSARDGGGVEAFF.

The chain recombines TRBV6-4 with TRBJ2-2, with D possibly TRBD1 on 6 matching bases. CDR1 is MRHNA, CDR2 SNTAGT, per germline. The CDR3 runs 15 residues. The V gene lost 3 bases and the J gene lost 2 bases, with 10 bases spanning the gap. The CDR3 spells CASSEGRGNTGELFF. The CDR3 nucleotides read TGTGCCAGCAGTGAGGGCAGGGGAAACACCGGGGAGCTGTTTTTT.

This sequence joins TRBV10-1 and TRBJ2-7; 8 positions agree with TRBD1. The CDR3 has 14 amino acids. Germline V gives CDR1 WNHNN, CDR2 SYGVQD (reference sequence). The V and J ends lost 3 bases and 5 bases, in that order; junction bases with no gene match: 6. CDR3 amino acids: CASSEGRGQDEQYF. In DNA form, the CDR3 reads TGCGCCAGCAGTGAAGGCAGGGGGCAAGACGAGCAGTACTTC.

CDR3 amino acids: CASSLGGTGGNTEAFF. The CDR3 bases are TGCGCCAGCAGCTTGGGGGGGACAGGGGGGAACACTGAAGCTTTCTTT. The chain employs TRBV5-1 and TRBJ1-1, with 11 bases fitting TRBD1. The CDR3 contains 16 residues. V gave up 0 bases and J gave up 1 base; unmatched junction bases: 2. In germline, CDR1 is SGHRS, CDR2 YFSETQ.